This passage covers 13 T cell receptor beta chains from one sample sequenced in a study of cytomegalovirus exposure and HLA in healthy donors. Primers included in the PCR were 60 Vbeta and 13 Jbeta primers. Generated by immunoSEQ multiplex PCR, the TCRdb table keeps only in-frame clones and is missing some. The sample lists 150,000 to 200,000 clones; roughly 85% were seen once. The sequencing sample was made of PBMCs. The receptor source for this set is a woman aged 25 to 39 in good health and CMV-seropositive.

The V call is TRBV9, the J call TRBJ2-2; D possibly corresponds to TRBD1 (9 bases). The V gene lost 3 bases and the J gene lost 6 bases, with 21 bases spanning the gap. Germline V CDR1 and CDR2: SGDLS, YYNGEE. The CDR3 consists of 17 residues. The CDR3 sequence: CASSGGRTGEFAGELFF. The CDR3 DNA is TGTGCCAGCAGCGGCGGGAGGACAGGGGAATTTGCCGGGGAGCTGTTTTTT.

The rearrangement joins TRBV5-4 to TRBJ2-7; a possible D gene is TRBD1 (6 bases). The V gene lost 9 bases and the J gene lost 3 bases, with 16 bases spanning the gap. CDR1 and CDR2 from the germline V gene are SGHNT and YYREEE (reference sequence). This CDR3 has 13 amino acids. Here the CDR3 reads CATMNRVSYEQYF. Here the CDR3 DNA reads TGTGCCACCATGAACAGGGTGAGCTACGAGCAGTACTTC.

The chain recombines TRBV19 with TRBJ1-5; a weak D match, TRBD1 (5 bases). CDR3 length: 13 residues. Trimming cost V 4 bases and J 4 bases, with 8 bases left between them. Germline lookup yields CDR1 LNHDA and CDR2 SQIVND (reference sequence). In DNA, the CDR3 is TGTGCCAGTAGTACACAGGTTAATCAGCCCCAGCATTTT. Its protein product is CASSTQVNQPQHF. Together with reference TRBV19 and TRBJ1-5, the CDR3 gives the full variable domain: DGGITQSPKYLFRKEGQNVTLSCEQNLNHDAMYWYRQDPGQGLRLIYYSQIVNDFQKGDIAEGYSVSREKKESFPLTVTSAQKNPTAFYLCASSTQVNQPQHFGDGTRLSIL.

The V gene is TRBV10-3, the J gene TRBJ1-1, with D possibly TRBD1 on 5 matching bases. Per germline, CDR1 ENHRY and CDR2 SYGVKD. The CDR3 has 14 amino acids. Trimming removed 4 bases from V and 3 bases from J, with 12 bases in between. CDR3 sequence: CAISGAGWDTEAFF. The CDR3 bases are TGTGCCATCAGTGGTGCAGGGTGGGACACTGAAGCTTTCTTT.

The chain employs TRBV29-1 and TRBJ1-2, with TRBD1 as a possible D gene (5 bases). Trimming took 6 bases from V and 6 from J, leaving 14 bases between them. The CDR3 runs 12 residues. Looked up from germline, CDR1 is SQVTM and CDR2 is ANQGSEA. CDR3: CSVDLRGDGYTF. The CDR3 coding sequence is TGCAGCGTGGACCTAAGGGGCGATGGCTACACCTTC. Based on the CDR3 plus reference TRBV29-1 and TRBJ1-2, the full variable domain is SAVISQKPSRDICQRGTSLTIQCQVDSQVTMMFWYRQQPGQSLTLIATANQGSEATYESGFVIDKFPISRPNLTFSTLTVSNMSPEDSSIYLCSVDLRGDGYTFGSGTRLTVV.

This rearrangement joins TRBV7-8 to TRBJ1-2; 7 nucleotides match TRBD1. The V gene end was trimmed by 5 bases and the J gene end by 4 bases; junction bases not matched to a gene: 10. The CDR3 has 15 residues. Looked up from germline, CDR1 is SGHVS and CDR2 is FQNEAQ. CDR3 sequence: CASSNRTQGGYGYTF. As DNA, the CDR3 is TGTGCCAGCAGCAACCGGACCCAGGGGGGCTATGGCTACACCTTC.

The chain uses TRBV5-1 and TRBJ2-7, with TRBD1 as a possible D gene (5 bases). Per the germline V gene, CDR1 is SGHRS and CDR2 is YFSETQ. The ends were cut back, 0 bases at V and 6 bases at J, with 16 bases in the middle. This CDR3 is 15 amino acids long. The CDR3 spells CASSLGTKGMGEQYF. The CDR3 DNA follows: TGCGCCAGCAGCTTGGGGACAAAAGGAATGGGCGAGCAGTACTTC.

The rearrangement joins TRBV10-3 to TRBJ2-5; the match to TRBD1 covers 8 bases. V lost 4 bases to trimming and J lost 3 bases; unmatched junction nucleotides: 7. Germline V gene lookup returns CDR1 ENHRY and CDR2 SYGVKD. The CDR3 is 15 amino acids. The CDR3 DNA follows: TGTGCCATCAGTGGGACAGGGATGGGGGAAGAGACCCAGTACTTC. Its translation is CAISGTGMGEETQYF.

The CDR3 DNA is TGTGCCAGTTCTGGACAGGGTACCTACGAGCAGTACTTC. Protein: CASSGQGTYEQYF. V usage is TRBV19 and J usage is TRBJ2-7; 8 nucleotides agree with TRBD1. The CDR3 has 13 residues. Germline-derived CDR1 and CDR2 are LNHDA and SQIVND (reference sequence). The V segment lost 8 bases and the J segment 2 bases; nucleotides outside the gene matches: 5.

The chain joins TRBV5-1 to TRBJ2-3, with 14 bases identical to TRBD2. Trimming at V came to 5 bases and at J to 4 bases, leaving 6 bases not matched to a gene. The CDR3 is 16 amino acids. Germline lookup yields CDR1 SGHRS and CDR2 YFSETQ. The CDR3 coding sequence is TGCGCCAGCAGGGGGACTAGCGGGAGAGTCGCAGATACGCAGTATTTT. It codes for CASRGTSGRVADTQYF. Together with reference TRBV5-1 and TRBJ2-3, the CDR3 gives the full variable domain: KAGVTQTPRYLIKTRGQQVTLSCSPISGHRSVSWYQQTPGQGLQFLFEYFSETQRNKGNFPGRFSGRQFSNSRSEMNVSTLELGDSALYLCASRGTSGRVADTQYFGPGTRLTVL.

The CDR3 nucleotides are TGTGCCAGCAGTCACAGACAGATCTTGAGCACTGAAGCTTTCTTT. Protein: CASSHRQILSTEAFF. The chain joins TRBV27 to TRBJ1-1, with a possible D match to TRBD1 (5 bases). The CDR3 is made up of 15 amino acids. Looked up from germline, CDR1 is MNHEY and CDR2 is SMNVEV (reference sequence). V was pared by 5 bases and J by 4 bases, with 17 bases between.

This clone was picked up a small number of times. V and J are TRBV5-4 and TRBJ2-3; TRBD1 aligns across 10 bases. V gave up 1 base and J gave up 4 bases; unmatched junction bases: 3. Germline CDR1 is SGHNT and CDR2 is YYREEE (reference sequence). This CDR3 contains 15 residues. The CDR3 DNA sequence: TGTGCCAGCAGCTTGCGGGGACAGGGGTCAGATACGCAGTATTTT. It encodes CASSLRGQGSDTQYF.

The rearrangement uses TRBV15 and TRBJ1-2; D remains ambiguous. The CDR3 loop spans 15 amino acids. Trimming left V 0 bases short and J 4 bases short, with 12 bases between. Germline V gene data show CDR1 as LNHNV and CDR2 as YYDKDF (reference sequence). The CDR3 DNA is TGTGCCACCAGCAGAGATGGGCGGGAGGTCTATGGCTACACCTTC. This encodes CATSRDGREVYGYTF.